Listed below are T cell receptor beta chains from one sample, sequenced in a study of blood T cell repertoires in COVID-19. The assay was immunoSEQ multiplex PCR, and TCRdb's table has in-frame clones only and misses some. Of about 210,000 clones listed, 60% to 85% are singletons. The source material was peripheral blood. The receptors here all came from a woman in her 70s with acute or convalescent COVID-19. Both conserved end residues are part of each CDR3. D genes are given only for firm matches. Rows give clone size only sometimes, using once, few, many, or a class for an expanded clone.

D: NA; V: TRBV11-3; size: NA; J: TRBJ2-3; DNA: TGTGCCAGCAGCGGGGGGACTCGGGATACGCAGTATTTT; CDR3: CASSGGTRDTQYF
D: TRBD1; V: TRBV19; size: NA; J: TRBJ2-7; DNA: TGTGCCAGTAGTTCTTTCGGCGGACAGGGAAGTGGCGAGCAGTACTTC; CDR3: CASSSFGGQGSGEQYF
D: NA; V: TRBV19; size: NA; J: TRBJ1-1; DNA: TGTGCCAGTAGTAAGAGCGGACTAGACGCTGAAGCTTTCTTT; CDR3: CASSKSGLDAEAFF
D: TRBD2; V: TRBV9; size: few; J: TRBJ2-1; DNA: TGTGCCAGCAGCTCTCTAGCGGGGGGGCTAGGTGAGCAGTTCTTC; CDR3: CASSSLAGGLGEQFF
D: TRBD2; V: TRBV9; size: NA; J: TRBJ2-5; DNA: TGTGCCAGCAGCGTCGGACTAGCGGGGGTCCGTTGGGTGACCCAGTACTTC; CDR3: CASSVGLAGVRWVTQYF
D: NA; V: TRBV18; size: once; J: TRBJ1-1; DNA: TGTGCCAGCTCACCATCCCAAGGCGGAACTGAAGCTTTCTTT; CDR3: CASSPSQGGTEAFF
D: TRBD2; V: TRBV30; size: NA; J: TRBJ2-5; DNA: TGTGCCTGGAGTGGGGGGGGGAGCGAGGAGACCCAGTACTTC; CDR3: CAWSGGGSEETQYF
D: TRBD1; V: TRBV7-8; size: NA; J: TRBJ2-7; DNA: TGTGCCAGCAGCCCGCGGACAGGGCTCAGCTCCTACGAGCAGTACTTC; CDR3: CASSPRTGLSSYEQYF
D: NA; V: TRBV5-1; size: NA; J: TRBJ1-1; DNA: TGCGCCAGCAGCTTGGCCGTTTTCGACAGTGAAGCTTTCTTT; CDR3: CASSLAVFDSEAFF
D: NA; V: TRBV19; size: NA; J: TRBJ1-1; DNA: TGTGCCAGTAGTAATCTTCCGGGGAGGACTGAAGCTTTCTTT; CDR3: CASSNLPGRTEAFF
D: NA; V: TRBV6-5; size: NA; J: TRBJ2-4; DNA: TGTGCCAGCATGGACACAAACATTCAGTACTTC; CDR3: CASMDTNIQYF
D: TRBD2; V: TRBV7-2; size: NA; J: TRBJ2-7; DNA: TGTGCCAGCAGCCCCGGACTAGCGGGGGGGCAGTACTTC; CDR3: CASSPGLAGGQYF
D: NA; V: TRBV7-2; size: NA; J: TRBJ2-5; DNA: TGTGCCAGCAGCTTAGGGCCTAGCCAAGGCACCCAGTACTTC; CDR3: CASSLGPSQGTQYF
D: NA; V: TRBV18; size: NA; J: TRBJ1-2; DNA: TGTGCCAGCTCACCCGCCACAGATACCTATGGCTACACCTTC; CDR3: CASSPATDTYGYTF
D: TRBD1; V: TRBV30; size: NA; J: TRBJ1-2; DNA: TGTGCCTGGAGACCATCGGACAGGGTGAGGGATGGCTACACCTTC; CDR3: CAWRPSDRVRDGYTF
D: TRBD2; V: TRBV7-7; size: NA; J: TRBJ2-2; DNA: TGTGCCAGCAGCTTGGGACTAGCGGGGACAACTATAGGGGAGCTGTTTTTT; CDR3: CASSLGLAGTTIGELFF
D: NA; V: TRBV12-3/TRBV12-4; size: NA; J: TRBJ1-4; DNA: TGTGCCAGCAGTTTGCGAAGGGGGGAAAAACTGTTTTTT; CDR3: CASSLRRGEKLFF
D: NA; V: TRBV27; size: NA; J: TRBJ1-4; DNA: TGTGCCAGCAGTTTATTATTCCAGGGGTTCACTAATGAAAAACTGTTTTTT; CDR3: CASSLLFQGFTNEKLFF
D: TRBD2; V: TRBV7-2; size: NA; J: TRBJ2-7; DNA: TGTGCCAGCAGCTTAGCGACTAGCGGACGCGAGCAGTACTTC; CDR3: CASSLATSGREQYF
D: NA; V: TRBV7-3; size: NA; J: TRBJ1-1; DNA: TGTGCCAGCAGCTTAAACCGAGTAACTGAAGCTTTCTTT; CDR3: CASSLNRVTEAFF
D: NA; V: TRBV27; size: NA; J: TRBJ2-6; DNA: TGTGCCAGCAGTCGAGCCCGGGACTCTGGGGCCAACGTCCTGACTTTC; CDR3: CASSRARDSGANVLTF
D: NA; V: TRBV7-9; size: NA; J: TRBJ2-5; DNA: TGTGCCAGCAGCTTAGACCTCGGAGGCCGCCAAGAGACCCAGTACTTC; CDR3: CASSLDLGGRQETQYF
D: NA; V: TRBV12-3/TRBV12-4; size: NA; J: TRBJ2-7; DNA: TGTGCCAGCAGAACAGGATCCGAGCAGTACTTC; CDR3: CASRTGSEQYF
D: TRBD1; V: TRBV5-4; size: NA; J: TRBJ2-1; DNA: TGTGCCAGCAGCTCGGGACAGTACAATGAGCAGTTCTTC; CDR3: CASSSGQYNEQFF
D: NA; V: TRBV2; size: NA; J: TRBJ1-2; DNA: TGTGCCAGCAGGCTCACCGACTGGAACTATGGCTACACCTTC; CDR3: CASRLTDWNYGYTF
D: NA; V: TRBV24-1; size: NA; J: TRBJ2-3; DNA: TGTGCCACCAGTGATTTTGCCCGGGACTCCTCAGATACGCAGTATTTT; CDR3: CATSDFARDSSDTQYF
D: NA; V: TRBV19; size: NA; J: TRBJ2-1; DNA: TGTGCCAGTAAACGTAAGGGAGAGACGTACAATGAGCAGTTCTTC; CDR3: CASKRKGETYNEQFF
D: NA; V: TRBV18; size: NA; J: TRBJ2-5; DNA: TGTGCCAGCTCACCACGGACTCAAGAGACCCAGTACTTC; CDR3: CASSPRTQETQYF
D: NA; V: TRBV7-9; size: NA; J: TRBJ2-4; DNA: TGTGCCAGCAGCTTAGATACGGGAGCCAAAAACATTCAGTACTTC; CDR3: CASSLDTGAKNIQYF
D: TRBD2; V: TRBV19; size: NA; J: TRBJ2-2; DNA: TGTGCCAGTAGGAGACTAGCGGGGGGAGACCTAGGGGAGCTGTTTTTT; CDR3: CASRRLAGGDLGELFF
D: NA; V: TRBV6-6; size: NA; J: TRBJ1-1; DNA: TGTGCCAGCAGGGGACAACAAAACACTGAAGCTTTCTTT; CDR3: CASRGQQNTEAFF
D: TRBD1; V: TRBV9; size: NA; J: TRBJ2-3; DNA: TGTGCCAGCAGCGTAGATACAGGGGTCACAGATACGCAGTATTTT; CDR3: CASSVDTGVTDTQYF